This T cell receptor (beta chain) came from a study of blood T cell repertoires in COVID-19. The CDR3 is 12 residues long. Trimming removed 7 bases from V and 9 bases from J, with 15 bases in between. The participants were between roughly 18 and 100 years old and came from under 25 US areas. Donors were grouped by their self-reported clinical history. In the original processing: By means of reference gene primer amplification, nucleated cell counts were estimated. Using immunoSEQ multiplex PCR, the repertoire was profiled, and TCRdb retains in-frame clones only, with some absent. V, J and clone size are taken as reported in that table, and D and trimming were inferred from the DNA itself. The repertoire holds a few hundred thousand clones, with roughly four fifths as singletons.

This receptor was identified in a man aged 45 to 65 who had recovered from COVID-19. This rearrangement joins TRBV12-3 or TRBV12-4 to TRBJ1-1; no clear D. Sequencing used PBMCs or T cells enriched from blood (not recorded which). CDR3 in DNA: TGTGCCAGCATTCCCGAAGGCAGGAAAGCTTTCTTT. Amino acid sequence: CASIPEGRKAFF.